This T cell receptor (beta chain) was recovered during a study of T cells in Graves' hyperthyroidism and ophthalmopathy. Background on the study: Peripheral blood specimens were obtained at initial diagnosis, prior to any treatment. Notes on the study in general: Expanded thyroid clonotypes (above 0.001) were mostly also found in blood.

The V gene's germline CDR1 is DFQATT and CDR2 SNEGSKA (reference sequence). The V end was cut by 6 bases, the J end by 1 base, with 17 bases between. The CDR3 has 15 amino acids. From RNA transcripts, TCR beta CDR3 regions were amplified. First-round RT-PCR targeting the TCR CDR3 was performed with the HTBI primer set. TCRdb re-called the multiplex PCR reads with MiXCR, one entry per CDR3 protein. The sample holds roughly 160,000 distinct CDR3 sequences, 9.4% seen once. Patients between 18 and 65 years old had hyperthyroidism, newly diagnosed and lasting under 2 months. Ten or more counts support this clonotype. The antigen remains undetermined.

Sequencing input: blood. The chain joins TRBV20-1 to TRBJ2-3; D assignment may be TRBD1 or TRBD2 (5 bases each). The sequence was obtained from a woman aged 18-29 years with Graves' hyperthyroidism that later progressed to Graves' ophthalmopathy. The CDR3 protein is CSAPPGTEGTDTQYF. For the CDR3, the DNA is TGCAGTGCCCCTCCCGGGACGGAAGGCACAGATACGCAGTATTTT.